This TCR beta chain was sequenced for a study of T cell repertoires in cytomegalovirus infection. For the study at large: Public TCR beta signatures indicated both CMV infection and matching HLA type. Broader study findings: Within the response measured ex vivo, HLA-C-restricted CMV-specific TCR beta clonotypes were dominant. Carriage of CMV together with the relevant HLA was identifiable through cumulative public TCR beta family frequency.

Germline V lookup: CDR1 MNHEY, CDR2 SVGAGI. The ends were cut back, 0 bases at V and 2 bases at J, with 11 bases in the middle. This CDR3 has 16 residues. Concerning this clonotype: Its antigen is not identified.

Each CDR3 protein is one row after TCRdb ran MiXCR on the reads. The sample carries about 680,000 distinct CDR3 sequences, approximately 25% recorded once. The chain uses TRBV6-5 and TRBJ2-1; perhaps TRBD1 as D (5 bases). This TCR derives from a human donor in good health (CMV status not recorded). Some clones in this sample may be carry-over from other donors' samples. The source material was CD8+ T cells from PBMCs. The CDR3 reads CASSYSTEVPYNEQFF. For the CDR3, the DNA is TGTGCCAGCAGTTACTCGACAGAAGTGCCCTACAATGAGCAGTTCTTC.